Below, one T cell receptor (beta chain) is given with its context. The sample originates from a study of T cell clones after liver transplantation. The wider study: TCRbeta sequencing after a pre-transplant mixed lymphocyte reaction identified graft-donor-reactive clones, later tracked in post-transplant blood.

The CDR3 length is 15 residues. Germline CDR1 is SGHNT and CDR2 is YYREEE (reference sequence). J was trimmed by 0 bases and V by 4 bases; bases with no gene match: 6. This table comes from immunoSEQ multiplex PCR, and its TCRdb copy is limited to in-frame clones, with some not included. The sample holds about 72,000 clones; under 95% are singletons and the top ten take less than 3.5%. This clonotype originated in a human donor who received a liver transplant. The sample was CD4+ T cells from blood, taken before liver transplant. V usage is TRBV5-4 and J usage is TRBJ2-7; 8 nucleotides line up with TRBD1. CDR3 nucleotide sequence: TGTGCCAGCAGCCCCCGGACAGGGAGCTCCTACGAGCAGTACTTC. This gives the protein CASSPRTGSSYEQYF.